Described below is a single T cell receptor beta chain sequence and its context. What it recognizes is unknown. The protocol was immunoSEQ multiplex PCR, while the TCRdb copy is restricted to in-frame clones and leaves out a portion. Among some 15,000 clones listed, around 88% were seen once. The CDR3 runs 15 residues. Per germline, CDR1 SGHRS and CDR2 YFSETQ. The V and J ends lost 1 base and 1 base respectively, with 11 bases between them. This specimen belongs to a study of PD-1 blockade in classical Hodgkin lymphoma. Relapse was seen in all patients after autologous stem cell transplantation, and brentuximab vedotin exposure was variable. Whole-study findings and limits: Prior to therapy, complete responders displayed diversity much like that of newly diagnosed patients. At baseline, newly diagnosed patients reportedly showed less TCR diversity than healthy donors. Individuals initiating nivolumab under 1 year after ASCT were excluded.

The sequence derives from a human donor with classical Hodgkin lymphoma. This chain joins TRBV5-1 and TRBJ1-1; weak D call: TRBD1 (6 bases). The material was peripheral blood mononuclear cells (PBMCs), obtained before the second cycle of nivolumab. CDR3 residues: CASSLTGTPNTEAFF. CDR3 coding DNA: TGCGCCAGCAGCTTGACAGGGACCCCGAACACTGAAGCTTTCTTT.